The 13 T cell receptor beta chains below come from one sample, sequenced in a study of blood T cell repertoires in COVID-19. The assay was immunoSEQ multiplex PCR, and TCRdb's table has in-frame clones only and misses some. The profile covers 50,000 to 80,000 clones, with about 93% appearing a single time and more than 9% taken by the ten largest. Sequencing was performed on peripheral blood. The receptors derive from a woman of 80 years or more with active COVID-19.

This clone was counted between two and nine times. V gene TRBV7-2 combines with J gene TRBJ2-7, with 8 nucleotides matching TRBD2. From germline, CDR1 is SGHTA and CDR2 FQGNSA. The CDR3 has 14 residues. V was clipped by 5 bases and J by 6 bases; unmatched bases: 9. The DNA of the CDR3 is TGTGCCAGCAGCACGGACACAGCGGGGGCCGAGCAGTACTTC. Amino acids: CASSTDTAGAEQYF. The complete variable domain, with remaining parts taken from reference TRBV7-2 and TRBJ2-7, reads GAGVSQSPSNKVTEKGKDVELRCDPISGHTALYWYRQSLGQGLEFLIYFQGNSAPDKSGLPSDRFSAERTGGSVSTLTIQRTQQEDSAVYLCASSTDTAGAEQYFGPGTRLTVT.

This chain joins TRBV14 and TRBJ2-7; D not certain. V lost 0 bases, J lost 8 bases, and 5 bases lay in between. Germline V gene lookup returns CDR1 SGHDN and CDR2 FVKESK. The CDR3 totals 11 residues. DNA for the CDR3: TGTGCCAGCAGCCAAGAAACTAAGCAGTACTTC. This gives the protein CASSQETKQYF.

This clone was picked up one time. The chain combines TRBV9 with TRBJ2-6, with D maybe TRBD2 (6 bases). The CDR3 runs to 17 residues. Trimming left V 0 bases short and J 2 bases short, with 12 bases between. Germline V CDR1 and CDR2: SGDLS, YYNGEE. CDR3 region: CASSVAGREAGANVLTF. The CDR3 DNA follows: TGTGCCAGCAGCGTAGCCGGCAGGGAGGCTGGGGCCAACGTCCTGACTTTC.

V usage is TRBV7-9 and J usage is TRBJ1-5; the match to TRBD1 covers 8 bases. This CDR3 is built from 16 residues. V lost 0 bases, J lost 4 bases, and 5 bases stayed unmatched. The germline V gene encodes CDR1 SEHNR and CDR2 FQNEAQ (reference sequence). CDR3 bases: TGTGCCAGCAGCTTAGCGTCGGGACAGGTAAATCAGCCCCAGCATTTT. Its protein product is CASSLASGQVNQPQHF. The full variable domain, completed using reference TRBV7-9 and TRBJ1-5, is DTGVSQNPRHKITKRGQNVTFRCDPISEHNRLYWYRQTLGQGPEFLTYFQNEAQLEKSRLLSDRFSAERPKGSFSTLEIQRTEQGDSAMYLCASSLASGQVNQPQHFGDGTRLSIL.

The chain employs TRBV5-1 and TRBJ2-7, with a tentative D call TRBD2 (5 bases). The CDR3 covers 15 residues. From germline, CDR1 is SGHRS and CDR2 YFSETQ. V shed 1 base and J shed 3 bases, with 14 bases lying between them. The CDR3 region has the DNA TGCGCCAGCAGCTTGAATGTGGGTGGGAGCTACGAGCAGTACTTC. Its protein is CASSLNVGGSYEQYF. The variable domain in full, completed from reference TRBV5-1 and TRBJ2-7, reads KAGVTQTPRYLIKTRGQQVTLSCSPISGHRSVSWYQQTPGQGLQFLFEYFSETQRNKGNFPGRFSGRQFSNSRSEMNVSTLELGDSALYLCASSLNVGGSYEQYFGPGTRLTVT.

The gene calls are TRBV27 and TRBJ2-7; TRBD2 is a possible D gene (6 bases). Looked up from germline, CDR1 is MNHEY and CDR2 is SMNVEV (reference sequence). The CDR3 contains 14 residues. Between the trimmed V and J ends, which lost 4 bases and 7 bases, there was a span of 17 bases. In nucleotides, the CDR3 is TGTGCCAGCAGTTCCCTCCAGGGCGGGAAGGAGCAGTACTTC. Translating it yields CASSSLQGGKEQYF.

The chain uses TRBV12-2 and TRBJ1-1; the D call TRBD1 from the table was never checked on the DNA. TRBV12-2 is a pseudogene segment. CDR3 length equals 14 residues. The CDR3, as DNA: TGTGCAAGTCGCTTGCGGACAGGGGGCACTGAAGCTTTCTTT. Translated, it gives CASRLRTGGTEAFF.

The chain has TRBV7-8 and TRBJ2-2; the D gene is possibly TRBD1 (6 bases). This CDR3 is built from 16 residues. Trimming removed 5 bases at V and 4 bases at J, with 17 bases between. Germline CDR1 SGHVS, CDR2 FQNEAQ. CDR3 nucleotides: TGTGCCAGCAGCCCAGGGAACAGGGCAAGCACCGGGGAGCTGTTTTTT. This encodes CASSPGNRASTGELFF.

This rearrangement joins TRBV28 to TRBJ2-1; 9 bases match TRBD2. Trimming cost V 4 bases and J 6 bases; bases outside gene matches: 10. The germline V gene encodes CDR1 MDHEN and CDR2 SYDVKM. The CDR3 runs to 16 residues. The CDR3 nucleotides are TGTGCCAGCAGTTCATTCGCGGGGGGGTCCATCAATGAGCAGTTCTTC. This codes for CASSSFAGGSINEQFF. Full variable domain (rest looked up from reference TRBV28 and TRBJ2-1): DVKVTQSSRYLVKRTGEKVFLECVQDMDHENMFWYRQDPGLGLRLIYFSYDVKMKEKGDIPEGYSVSREKKERFSLILESASTNQTSMYLCASSSFAGGSINEQFFGPGTRLTVL.

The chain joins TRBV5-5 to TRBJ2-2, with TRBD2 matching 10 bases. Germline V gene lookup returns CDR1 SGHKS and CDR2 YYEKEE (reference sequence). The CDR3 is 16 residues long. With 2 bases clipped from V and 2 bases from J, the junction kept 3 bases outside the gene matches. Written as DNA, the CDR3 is TGTGCCAGCAGCTTCACTAGCGGGAAAAACACCGGGGAGCTGTTTTTT. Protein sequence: CASSFTSGKNTGELFF.

The CDR3 region has the DNA TGTGCCAGCGGACAGGGGATGACTGGAAACACCATATATTTT. This translates into CASGQGMTGNTIYF. The chain carries TRBV19 and TRBJ1-3; 9 bases line up with TRBD1. The V gene's germline CDR1 is LNHDA and CDR2 SQIVND (reference sequence). The length of the CDR3 is 14 residues. With V trimmed by 9 bases and J by 2 bases, 5 bases remained unmatched.

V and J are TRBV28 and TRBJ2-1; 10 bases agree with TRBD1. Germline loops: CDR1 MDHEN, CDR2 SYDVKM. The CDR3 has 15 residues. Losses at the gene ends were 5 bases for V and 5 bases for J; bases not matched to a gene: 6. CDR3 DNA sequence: TGTGCCAGCAGTCCCCGGACAGGGGGTGACAATGAGCAGTTCTTC. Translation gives CASSPRTGGDNEQFF.

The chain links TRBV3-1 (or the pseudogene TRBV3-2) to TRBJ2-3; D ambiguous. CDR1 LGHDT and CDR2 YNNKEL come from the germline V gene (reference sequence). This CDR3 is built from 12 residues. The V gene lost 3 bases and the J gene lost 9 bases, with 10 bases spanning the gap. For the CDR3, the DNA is TGTGCCAGCAGCCAGGAGAGAGGCACGCAGTATTTT. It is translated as CASSQERGTQYF.